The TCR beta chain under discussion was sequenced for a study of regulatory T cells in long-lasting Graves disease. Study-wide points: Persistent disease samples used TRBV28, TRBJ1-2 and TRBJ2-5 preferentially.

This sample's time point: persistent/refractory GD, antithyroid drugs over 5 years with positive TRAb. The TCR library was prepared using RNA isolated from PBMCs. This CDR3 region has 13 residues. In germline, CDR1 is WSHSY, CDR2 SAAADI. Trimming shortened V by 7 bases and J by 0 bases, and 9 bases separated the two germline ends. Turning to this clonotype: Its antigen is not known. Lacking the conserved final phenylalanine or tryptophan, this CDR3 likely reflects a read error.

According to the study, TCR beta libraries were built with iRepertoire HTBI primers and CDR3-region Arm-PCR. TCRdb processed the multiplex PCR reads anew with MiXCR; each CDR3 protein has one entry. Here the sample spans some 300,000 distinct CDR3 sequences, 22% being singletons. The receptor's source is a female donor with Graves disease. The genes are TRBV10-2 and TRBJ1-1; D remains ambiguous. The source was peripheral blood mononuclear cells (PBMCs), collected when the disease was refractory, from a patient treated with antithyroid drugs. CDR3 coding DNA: TGCGCCAGCAACAGCTTAATGAACACTGAAGCTTTCCTT. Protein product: CASNSLMNTEAFL.